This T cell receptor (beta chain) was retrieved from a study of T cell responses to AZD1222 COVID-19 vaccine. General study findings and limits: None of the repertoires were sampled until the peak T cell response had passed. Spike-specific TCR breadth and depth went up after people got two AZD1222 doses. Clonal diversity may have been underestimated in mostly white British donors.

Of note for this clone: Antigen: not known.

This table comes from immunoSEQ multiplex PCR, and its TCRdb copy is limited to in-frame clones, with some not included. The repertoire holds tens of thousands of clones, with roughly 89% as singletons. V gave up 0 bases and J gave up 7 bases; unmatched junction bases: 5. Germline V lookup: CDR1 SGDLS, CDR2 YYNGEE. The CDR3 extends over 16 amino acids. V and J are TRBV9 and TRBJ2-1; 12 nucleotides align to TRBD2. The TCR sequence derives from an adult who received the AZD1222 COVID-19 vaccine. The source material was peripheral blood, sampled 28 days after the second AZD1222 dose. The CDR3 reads CASSVGLAGVINEQFF. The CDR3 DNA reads TGTGCCAGCAGCGTAGGACTAGCGGGAGTAATAAATGAGCAGTTCTTC. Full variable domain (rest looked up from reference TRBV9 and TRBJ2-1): DSGVTQTPKHLITATGQRVTLRCSPRSGDLSVYWYQQSLDQGLQFLIQYYNGEERAKGNILERFSAQQFPDLHSELNLSSLELGDSALYFCASSVGLAGVINEQFFGPGTRLTVL.